This TCR beta chain was captured by sequencing in a study of cytomegalovirus exposure and HLA in healthy donors. Turning to the study itself: Early released data comprised 80 million to 100 million unique TCRs from HLA-typed donors. Study-wide findings and caveats: Upon later analysis, HLA-associated TCR beta chains proved more clonally expanded than other, equally common chains. As was reported, the classifier diagnosed cytomegalovirus status with high specificity and sensitivity.

On this clone itself: Its antigen is not identified.

PCR primers comprised 60 Vbeta and 13 Jbeta primers. Study processing details: Around 9.9 million shared chains were among the approximately 76 million unique TCR beta chains that a later analysis counted. Some clones are missing from TCRdb's copy, which holds only in-frame ones; the method was immunoSEQ multiplex PCR. V, J and clone size reflect that table, while D and trimming were determined from the DNA. Among some 160,000 clones listed, roughly three quarters were seen once. Germline CDR1 SGHDT, CDR2 YYEEEE. This CDR3 contains 12 residues. V lost 4 bases and J lost 4, with 8 bases in between. Sequenced sample: PBMCs. The genes are TRBV5-6 and TRBJ1-2; no definite D call. This TCR was sampled from a man aged 55 to 70 in good health and CMV-seronegative. The DNA for the CDR3 is TGTGCCAGCAGCGAGGCGGGCTATGGCTACACCTTC. Translation: CASSEAGYGYTF. The variable domain in full, with the rest retrieved from reference TRBV5-6 and TRBJ1-2, is DAGVTQSPTHLIKTRGQQVTLRCSPKSGHDTVSWYQQALGQGPQFIFQYYEEEERQRGNFPDRFSGHQFPNYSSELNVNALLLGDSALYLCASSEAGYGYTFGSGTRLTVV.